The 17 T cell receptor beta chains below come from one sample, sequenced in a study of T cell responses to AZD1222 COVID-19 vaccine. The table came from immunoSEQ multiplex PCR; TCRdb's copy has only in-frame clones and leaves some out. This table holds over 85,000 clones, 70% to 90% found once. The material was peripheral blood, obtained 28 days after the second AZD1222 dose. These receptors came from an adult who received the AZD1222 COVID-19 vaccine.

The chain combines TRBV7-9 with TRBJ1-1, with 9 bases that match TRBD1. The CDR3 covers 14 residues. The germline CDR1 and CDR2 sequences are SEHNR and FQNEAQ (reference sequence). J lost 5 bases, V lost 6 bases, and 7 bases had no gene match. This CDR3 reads CASSQQGAGTEAFF. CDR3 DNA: TGTGCCAGCAGTCAACAGGGGGCCGGAACTGAAGCTTTCTTT. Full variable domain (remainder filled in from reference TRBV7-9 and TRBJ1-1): DTGVSQNPRHKITKRGQNVTFRCDPISEHNRLYWYRQTLGQGPEFLTYFQNEAQLEKSRLLSDRFSAERPKGSFSTLEIQRTEQGDSAMYLCASSQQGAGTEAFFGQGTRLTVV.

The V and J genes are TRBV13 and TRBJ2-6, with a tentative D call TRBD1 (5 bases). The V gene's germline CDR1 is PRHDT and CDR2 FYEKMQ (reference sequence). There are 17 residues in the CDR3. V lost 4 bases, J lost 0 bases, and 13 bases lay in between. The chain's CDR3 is CASSSTEPFSGANVLTF. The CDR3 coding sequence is TGTGCCAGCAGCTCGACAGAGCCTTTCTCTGGGGCCAACGTCCTGACTTTC.

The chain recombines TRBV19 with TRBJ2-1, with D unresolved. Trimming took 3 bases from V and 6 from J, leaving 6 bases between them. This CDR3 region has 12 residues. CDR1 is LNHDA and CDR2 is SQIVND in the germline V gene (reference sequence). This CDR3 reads CASSISLNEQFF. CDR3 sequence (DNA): TGTGCCAGTAGTATCTCTCTCAATGAGCAGTTCTTC.

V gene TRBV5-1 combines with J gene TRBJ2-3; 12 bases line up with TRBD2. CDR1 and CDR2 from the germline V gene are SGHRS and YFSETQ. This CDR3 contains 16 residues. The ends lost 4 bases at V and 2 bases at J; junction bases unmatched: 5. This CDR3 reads CASSPRTSGNTDTQYF. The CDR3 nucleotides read TGCGCCAGCAGCCCTCGGACTAGCGGGAACACAGATACGCAGTATTTT.

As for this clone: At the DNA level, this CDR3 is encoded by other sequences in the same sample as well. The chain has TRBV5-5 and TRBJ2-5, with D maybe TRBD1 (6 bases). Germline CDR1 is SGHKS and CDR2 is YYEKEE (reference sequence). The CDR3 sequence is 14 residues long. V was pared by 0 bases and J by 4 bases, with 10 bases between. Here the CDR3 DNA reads TGTGCCAGCAGCTTGGGGGGGCCCGGAGAGACCCAGTACTTC. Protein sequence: CASSLGGPGETQYF.

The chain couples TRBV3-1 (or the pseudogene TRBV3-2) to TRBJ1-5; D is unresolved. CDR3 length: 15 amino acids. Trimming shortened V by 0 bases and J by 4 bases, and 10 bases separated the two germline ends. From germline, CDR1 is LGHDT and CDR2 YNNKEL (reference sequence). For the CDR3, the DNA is TGTGCCAGCAGCCAAGATTTAACAGCTAATCAGCCCCAGCATTTT. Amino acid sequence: CASSQDLTANQPQHF.

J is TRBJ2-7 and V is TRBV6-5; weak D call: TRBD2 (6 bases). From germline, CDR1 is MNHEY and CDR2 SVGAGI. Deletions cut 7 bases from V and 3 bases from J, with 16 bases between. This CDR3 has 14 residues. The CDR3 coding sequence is TGTGCCAGCAAGGGAGGTGGACTCAGCTACGAGCAGTACTTC. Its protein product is CASKGGGLSYEQYF.

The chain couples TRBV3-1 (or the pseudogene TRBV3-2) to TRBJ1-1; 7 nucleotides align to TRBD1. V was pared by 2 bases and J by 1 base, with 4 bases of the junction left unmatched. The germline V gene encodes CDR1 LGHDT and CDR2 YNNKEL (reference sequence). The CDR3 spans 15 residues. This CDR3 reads CASSQRGRGNTEAFF. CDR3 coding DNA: TGTGCCAGCAGCCAAAGGGGGCGGGGGAACACTGAAGCTTTCTTT.

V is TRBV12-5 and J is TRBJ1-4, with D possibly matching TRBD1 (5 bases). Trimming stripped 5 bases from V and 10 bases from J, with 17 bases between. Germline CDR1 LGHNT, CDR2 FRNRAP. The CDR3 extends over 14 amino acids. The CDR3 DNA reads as TGTGCTAGTGGTACACGGACGGGACCGGGAAAACTGTTTTTT. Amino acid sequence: CASGTRTGPGKLFF.

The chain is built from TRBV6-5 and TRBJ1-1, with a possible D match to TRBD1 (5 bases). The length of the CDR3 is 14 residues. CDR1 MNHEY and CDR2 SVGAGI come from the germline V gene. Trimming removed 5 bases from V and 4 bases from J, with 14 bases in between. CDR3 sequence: CASSTDRQSTEAFF. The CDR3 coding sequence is TGTGCCAGCAGTACCGACAGACAAAGCACTGAAGCTTTCTTT.

The CDR3 reads CASSFTILVGYEQYF. The CDR3 nucleotides are TGTGCCAGCAGCTTTACCATACTAGTCGGCTACGAGCAGTACTTC. The chain uses TRBV11-3 and TRBJ2-7, with D maybe TRBD2 (5 bases). The CDR3 has 15 amino acids. Per germline, CDR1 SGHNT and CDR2 YENEEA. The V and J ends lost 3 bases and 3 bases respectively, with 15 bases between them.

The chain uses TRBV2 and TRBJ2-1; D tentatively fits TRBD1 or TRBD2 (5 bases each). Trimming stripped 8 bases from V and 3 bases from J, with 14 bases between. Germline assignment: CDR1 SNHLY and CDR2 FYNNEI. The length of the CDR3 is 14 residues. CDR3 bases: TGTGCCAGCGCCGAGGGACCTCGCTACAATGAGCAGTTCTTC. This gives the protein CASAEGPRYNEQFF.

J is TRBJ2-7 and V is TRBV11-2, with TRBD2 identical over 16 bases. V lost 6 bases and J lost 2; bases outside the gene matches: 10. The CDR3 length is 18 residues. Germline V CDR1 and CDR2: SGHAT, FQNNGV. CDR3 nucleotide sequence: TGTGCCAGCAGTTCCCCGGGACTAGCGGGAGGGTCGGCCTACGAGCAGTACTTC. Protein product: CASSSPGLAGGSAYEQYF.

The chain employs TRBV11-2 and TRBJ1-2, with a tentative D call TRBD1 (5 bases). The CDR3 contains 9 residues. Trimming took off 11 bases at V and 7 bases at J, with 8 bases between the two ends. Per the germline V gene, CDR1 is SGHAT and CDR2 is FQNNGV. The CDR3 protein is CAGRGGYTF. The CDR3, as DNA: TGTGCCGGGAGGGGTGGCTACACCTTC.

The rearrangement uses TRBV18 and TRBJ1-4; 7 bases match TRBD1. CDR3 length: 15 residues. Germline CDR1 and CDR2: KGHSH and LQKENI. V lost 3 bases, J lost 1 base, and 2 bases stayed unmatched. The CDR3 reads CASSPRQGTNEKLFF. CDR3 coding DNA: TGTGCCAGCTCACCTCGACAGGGAACTAATGAAAAACTGTTTTTT. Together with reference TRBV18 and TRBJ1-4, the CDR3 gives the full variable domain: NAGVMQNPRHLVRRRGQEARLRCSPMKGHSHVYWYRQLPEEGLKFMVYLQKENIIDESGMPKERFSAEFPKEGPSILRIQQVVRGDSAAYFCASSPRQGTNEKLFFGSGTQLSVL.

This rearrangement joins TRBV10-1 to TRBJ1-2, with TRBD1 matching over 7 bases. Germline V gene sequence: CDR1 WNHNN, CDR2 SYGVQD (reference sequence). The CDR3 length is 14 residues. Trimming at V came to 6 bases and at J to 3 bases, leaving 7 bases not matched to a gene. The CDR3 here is CASRRGQAHYGYTF. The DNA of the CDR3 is TGCGCCAGCAGGAGAGGACAGGCACACTATGGCTACACCTTC.

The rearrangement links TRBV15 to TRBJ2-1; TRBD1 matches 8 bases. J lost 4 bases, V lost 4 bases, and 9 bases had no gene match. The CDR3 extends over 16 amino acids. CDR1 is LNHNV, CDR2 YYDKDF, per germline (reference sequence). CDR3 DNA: TGTGCCACCAGCACCCCCAGGGGGCGCTTGTACAATGAGCAGTTCTTC. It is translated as CATSTPRGRLYNEQFF.